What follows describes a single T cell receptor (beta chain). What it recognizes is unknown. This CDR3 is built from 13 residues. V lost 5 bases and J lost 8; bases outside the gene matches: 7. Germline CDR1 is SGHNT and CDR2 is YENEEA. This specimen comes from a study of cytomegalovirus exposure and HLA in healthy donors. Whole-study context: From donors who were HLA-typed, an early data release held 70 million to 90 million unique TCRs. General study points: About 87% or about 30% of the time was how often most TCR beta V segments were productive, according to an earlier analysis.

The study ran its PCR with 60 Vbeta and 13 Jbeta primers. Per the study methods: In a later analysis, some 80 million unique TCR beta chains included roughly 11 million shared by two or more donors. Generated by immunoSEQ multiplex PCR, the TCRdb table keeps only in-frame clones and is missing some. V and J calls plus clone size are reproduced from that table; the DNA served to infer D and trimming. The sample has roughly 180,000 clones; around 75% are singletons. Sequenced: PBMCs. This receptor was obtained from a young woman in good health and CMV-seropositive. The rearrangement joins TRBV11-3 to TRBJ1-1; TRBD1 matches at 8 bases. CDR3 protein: CASSVGQGVEAFF. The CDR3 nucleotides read TGTGCCAGCAGCGTTGGACAGGGCGTAGAAGCTTTCTTT.